This T cell receptor beta chain was retrieved from a study of shared clonotypes between healthy human individuals (dated by TCRdb to 2018 to 2021). For context, the study as a whole: Three men and two women, aged 18 to 49 years, made up the cohort. Per donor, three plates each were used for CD4 naive and CD4 memory, two for CD8 naive, and one for CD8 memory. Per donor, leukapheresis produced somewhere between about 0.94 and 9 billion PBMCs. The study deeply sequenced blood TCR repertoires of several healthy adults to estimate repertoire size and the extent of clonotype sharing between individuals. To increase sequencing depth and limit assay-specific biases, TCR repertoire library preparation and sequencing were carried out by different laboratories using diverse techniques. What the study reported, not specific to this receptor: Compared with non-shared clonotypes, the clonotypes found in all four sorted-subset donors had higher generation probabilities. The small number of donors limited the genetic and exposure-history diversity represented. Incomplete sequencing was indicated by rarefaction of sorted-subset datasets, despite the large sequencing depth. Pairwise subsampling led to the expectation that sequencing depth would affect the degree of clonotype sharing among donors. Sampling was restricted to blood, and TCR repertoires in tissue are likely to differ from TCR repertoires in blood. Across four donors, approximately 5% of naive CD4, roughly 3.5% of naive CD8, about 2.3% of memory CD4, and under 0.45% of memory CD8 clonotypes were shared. Naive subsets generally had larger estimated clonotype richness than memory subsets did.

Using the deep immunoSEQ assay, TCR CDR3 regions were amplified from genomic DNA by multiplex PCR. Extracted genomic DNA from each cell subset was spread evenly across all wells of several immunoSEQ 96-well plates, with each plate serving as a replicate. For sorted subsets, each replicate PCR was loaded with approximately 190 ng genomic DNA, equivalent to 30,000 or so T cell genomes. The purified libraries were quantified using a Qubit 3.0 fluorometer, sized with a Bioanalyzer 2100, and then quantified again using the KAPA Library Quantification kit. Each immunoSEQ 96-well plate was sequenced on its own single-read 150-cycle Illumina NextSeq 550 flow cell. Turning to the authors' computational methods: The immunoSEQ output contained only junctional sequences without quality scores, so filtering could not match that applied to full-length reads. To assign V/J genes and CDR3, sequences were annotated against IMGT germline references using PyIR, a Python wrapper for IgBLAST v1.9. Reads were removed for weak V/J assignments (E-value above 1e-6), missing CDR3, stop codons, out-of-frame junctions, or ambiguous translated residues. V3J clonotypes were defined as sequences sharing the same inferred V gene, J gene, and CDR3 amino acid sequence. To compute the percentage overlap between repertoires, the number of shared unique clonotypes was divided by the size of the smaller repertoire. Three approaches were used to assess repertoire richness: RTK rarefaction, the Chao1 estimator, and Recon v2.1 estimates of unobserved clonotypes. For all TCRbeta clonotypes obtained by the gDNA method from a few donors, generation probabilities were computed with OLGA. The table was pulled from immuneACCESS by TCRdb, which kept in-frame rearrangements only. Such tables lose some clones; where checked, under half of the loss comes from unresolved V genes, and the rest has no known cause. For V, J and clone size, that table is used; D and trimming come from the DNA. The sample includes roughly 1,500,000 clones, with about 98.5% observed a single time. About 0.34% of the sample lies in the top ten.

Donors were healthy HIV-negative adults with no recently reported acute infections or vaccinations. All donors were Caucasian adults living in Nashville, Tennessee, USA. Magnetic negative selection was used to enrich CD4+ T cells, after which naive cells were positively selected on CD45RA and the negative fraction became the memory subset. After blood collection by leukapheresis, PBMCs were isolated using Ficoll-Histopaque density gradient centrifugation and then cryopreserved in the vapor phase of liquid nitrogen. Analytical flow cytometry was used to check the purity and quantity of every magnetically sorted T cell population. Genomic DNA was isolated from each sorted fraction and quantified by UV absorbance on a Nanodrop 2000c. CDR1 and CDR2 are drawn from the germline V gene: MNHEY, SVGAGI. Trimming removed 8 bases from V and 7 bases from J, leaving 18 bases between the germline ends. The CDR3 measures 13 amino acids from cysteine to phenylalanine. The retained sequence is limited to the CDR3, 39 bases, with the frame set at the first base.

Concerning this clone itself: Its binding antigen is unknown. Base qualities were left out, and no much larger clone turns up one base away.

This receptor was taken from a man in his thirties or forties in good health. Here the chain combines TRBV6-5 and TRBJ2-7; tentative D gene TRBD1, with 6 bases matching. The source material was naive CD4+ T cells sorted from blood. The cell subset or site label corresponds to: CD45RA+ positively selected. In nucleotides, the sequence is TGTGCCAGCCAACGTGGACAGTTTCGGGAGCAGTACTTC. The resulting protein is CASQRGQFREQYF.